The 31 T cell receptor beta chains presented below share a single source sample, sequenced in a study of beta chain features in type 1 diabetes. Whole-study results and caveats: A moderate, significant TCRB CDR3 shortening appeared in type 1 diabetes across four CD4+ subsets.

Of the isolated RNA, all was reverse transcribed, and so the sequenced material was expressed TCRB transcripts. Repertoires were generated with immunoSEQ multiplex PCR, while TCRdb's copy carries only in-frame clones and drops some. Of 40,000 to 65,000 clones listed, 55% to 75% were seen once; the top ten hold 0.29%. Their antigen targets remain unknown. The specimen was stem cell memory CD4+ T cells from blood. Receptor source: a woman in her thirties with type 1 diabetes.

The chain joins TRBV5-4 to TRBJ1-1; TRBD1 might be the D (6 bases). CDR1 SGHNT and CDR2 YYREEE come from the germline V gene (reference sequence). The CDR3 contains 15 residues. V lost 1 base to trimming and J lost 0 bases, with 10 bases between them. This chain's CDR3 is CASSLPGAMNTEAFF. The CDR3 nucleotides read TGTGCCAGCAGCTTGCCAGGGGCAATGAACACTGAAGCTTTCTTT.

This clone turned up a few times. The chain links TRBV29-1 to TRBJ2-1; TRBD1 matches at 7 bases. The V gene's germline CDR1 is SQVTM and CDR2 ANQGSEA. CDR3 length equals 12 residues. The ends lost 4 bases at V and 7 bases at J; junction bases unmatched: 4. As DNA, the CDR3 is TGCAGCGTTGGTTTCAGGGGGAATGAGCAGTTCTTC. Protein product: CSVGFRGNEQFF.

V gene TRBV5-4 combines with J gene TRBJ2-2, with 8 bases fitting TRBD2. Germline assignment: CDR1 SGHNT and CDR2 YYREEE (reference sequence). With 0 bases clipped from V and 10 bases from J, the junction kept 14 bases outside the gene matches. The CDR3 has 17 residues. The CDR3 region is CASSLGSSGSVSPELFF. CDR3 DNA: TGTGCCAGCAGCTTGGGATCAAGCGGGAGTGTCTCTCCGGAGCTGTTTTTT.

The chain couples TRBV19 to TRBJ1-1; 8 positions agree with TRBD1. The germline V gene encodes CDR1 LNHDA and CDR2 SQIVND (reference sequence). The length of the CDR3 is 14 residues. Trimming at V came to 7 bases and at J to 6 bases, leaving 10 bases not matched to a gene. The DNA of the CDR3 is TGTGCCAGTAAATCCGACAGGGGAGTAGCTGAAGCTTTCTTT. It yields the protein CASKSDRGVAEAFF.

The chain combines TRBV6-6 with TRBJ1-1; 9 nucleotides line up with TRBD1. V was clipped by 6 bases and J by 7 bases; unmatched bases: 0. The CDR3 totals 11 residues. Germline values: CDR1 MNHNY, CDR2 SVGAGI (reference sequence). The CDR3 is CASRGQGEAFF. CDR3 bases: TGTGCCAGCAGGGGACAGGGTGAAGCTTTCTTT.

The rearrangement links TRBV30 to TRBJ2-5; TRBD1 aligns across 8 bases. The J call could be wrong; TRBJ2-7 is a better fit for the DNA end. Germline V gene sequence: CDR1 GTSNPN, CDR2 SVGIG (reference sequence). The CDR3 has 11 amino acids. In DNA form, the CDR3 reads TGTGCCTGGAGTACAGGGGGCGAGCAGTACTTC. It encodes CAWSTGGEQYF.

V is TRBV29-1 and J is TRBJ2-5, with a weak D call TRBD2 (7 bases). With 4 bases removed from V and 5 bases from J, the gap between germline ends came to 11 bases. There are 12 residues in the CDR3. The germline CDR1 and CDR2 sequences are SQVTM and ANQGSEA. The CDR3 region is CSVAGGEETQYF. Here the CDR3 DNA reads TGCAGCGTTGCGGGGGGCGAGGAGACCCAGTACTTC.

This clone has only a few counts. J is TRBJ2-7 and V is TRBV10-3; 10 bases agree with TRBD2. CDR1 and CDR2 (germline): ENHRY, SYGVKD. V shed 6 bases, J shed 0 bases, and the junction held 8 bases outside the gene matches. The length of the CDR3 is 16 residues. The CDR3, as DNA: TGTGCCATCAGGAAAGGACTAGCGGACAGCTCCTACGAGCAGTACTTC. This translates into CAIRKGLADSSYEQYF.

The rearrangement links TRBV13 to TRBJ2-7; 8 bases are a match to TRBD2. V lost 2 bases and J lost 4; bases outside the gene matches: 7. The CDR3 covers 15 residues. CDR1 and CDR2 from the germline V gene are PRHDT and FYEKMQ (reference sequence). Here the CDR3 reads CASSLSGTRTYEQYF. CDR3 bases: TGTGCCAGCAGCTTATCCGGGACTAGAACATACGAGCAGTACTTC.

V gene TRBV7-9 combines with J gene TRBJ2-3; possible D gene TRBD1, 5 bases. CDR1 and CDR2 from the germline V gene are SEHNR and FQNEAQ (reference sequence). The CDR3 contains 14 residues. Trimming cost V 5 bases and J 6 bases, with 15 bases left between them. The CDR3 DNA reads TGTGCCAGCAGCCCCACAGGCCCGGCGGATACGCAGTATTTT. Its protein is CASSPTGPADTQYF.

V and J are TRBV29-1 and TRBJ1-2; TRBD1 is a possible D gene (6 bases). There are 13 residues in the CDR3. The V end was cut by 2 bases, the J end by 8 bases, with 15 bases between. CDR1 and CDR2 from the germline V gene are SQVTM and ANQGSEA. This CDR3 is CSVEIRGGQGYTF. In DNA form, the CDR3 reads TGCAGCGTTGAAATTAGGGGGGGTCAAGGCTACACCTTC. The full variable domain, in which reference TRBV29-1 and TRBJ1-2 provide the parts outside the CDR3, is SAVISQKPSRDICQRGTSLTIQCQVDSQVTMMFWYRQQPGQSLTLIATANQGSEATYESGFVIDKFPISRPNLTFSTLTVSNMSPEDSSIYLCSVEIRGGQGYTFGSGTRLTVV.

The V and J genes are TRBV7-2 and TRBJ2-3; 15 positions match TRBD2. Germline-derived CDR1 and CDR2 are SGHTA and FQGNSA. Germline trimming cut 5 bases from V and 2 bases from J; bases unmatched to any gene: 11. This CDR3 contains 19 residues. This CDR3 reads CASSAGLAGGPGSTDTQYF. Written as DNA, the CDR3 is TGTGCCAGCAGCGCCGGACTAGCGGGAGGGCCAGGTTCCACAGATACGCAGTATTTT.

The rearrangement joins TRBV6-5 to TRBJ2-7; 8 nucleotides agree with TRBD1. V was pared by 5 bases and J by 6 bases, with 9 bases of the junction left unmatched. Per germline, CDR1 MNHEY and CDR2 SVGAGI. The length of the CDR3 is 14 residues. In DNA form, the CDR3 reads TGTGCCAGCAGTCGGACAGGGATATCGGCCGAGCAGTACTTC. Its translation: CASSRTGISAEQYF.

The rearrangement joins TRBV4-1 to TRBJ1-4; TRBD1 aligns across 10 bases. The germline CDR1 and CDR2 sequences are MGHRA and YSYEKL. The trim removed 3 bases at V and 8 bases at J, leaving 3 bases unmatched. This CDR3 comprises 14 residues. This CDR3 is CASSQTGGREKLFF. The CDR3 DNA reads TGCGCCAGCAGCCAGACAGGGGGCCGGGAAAAACTGTTTTTT.

The genes are TRBV9 and TRBJ1-1, with 8 bases fitting TRBD1. Germline loops: CDR1 SGDLS, CDR2 YYNGEE. V shed 0 bases, J shed 5 bases, and the junction held 6 bases outside the gene matches. The CDR3 runs to 15 residues. CDR3 region: CASSVDRGRYTEAFF. The CDR3 DNA reads TGTGCCAGCAGCGTAGACAGGGGGAGATATACTGAAGCTTTCTTT.

This sequence joins TRBV30 and TRBJ2-1, with D unclear. Germline V gene sequence: CDR1 GTSNPN, CDR2 SVGIG (reference sequence). The CDR3 is 10 amino acids. With 3 bases removed from V and 7 bases from J, the gap between germline ends came to 4 bases. The CDR3 reads CAWRRNEQFF. The CDR3 nucleotides are TGTGCCTGGAGGCGGAATGAGCAGTTCTTC.

This clone was picked up a small number of times. The V gene is TRBV7-3, the J gene TRBJ2-6; D is unresolved. CDR1 and CDR2 from the germline V gene are SGHTA and FQGTGA. Trimming left V 5 bases short and J 0 bases short, with 14 bases between. This CDR3 is 17 amino acids long. CDR3: CASSQYPSDSGANVLTF. CDR3 sequence (DNA): TGTGCCAGCAGCCAGTACCCCTCCGACTCTGGGGCCAACGTCCTGACTTTC.

The rearrangement links TRBV6-5 to TRBJ2-7; the match to TRBD1 covers 12 bases. Germline CDR1 and CDR2: MNHEY and SVGAGI. Trimming at V came to 5 bases and at J to 5 bases, leaving 7 bases not matched to a gene. The CDR3 is 15 residues long. As DNA, the CDR3 is TGTGCCAGCAGTACACCGGGACAGGGGGCCAACGAGCAGTACTTC. This codes for CASSTPGQGANEQYF.

The rearrangement uses TRBV6-1 and TRBJ1-2; unclear D gene. The CDR3 covers 11 residues. Looked up from germline, CDR1 is MNHNS and CDR2 is SASEGT. Between the trimmed V and J ends, which lost 7 bases and 3 bases, there was a span of 6 bases. CDR3 nucleotides: TGTGCCAGCACCCTACACTATGGCTACACCTTC. Its translation is CASTLHYGYTF.

Comment on this clone: Different DNA sequences within this sample yield the same CDR3. The V and J genes are TRBV28 and TRBJ2-3, with 8 bases fitting TRBD2. The V gene end was trimmed by 5 bases and the J gene end by 3 bases; junction bases not matched to a gene: 7. Germline values: CDR1 MDHEN, CDR2 SYDVKM. This CDR3 has 15 amino acids. CDR3 sequence (DNA): TGTGCCAGCAGTCTCGGGCCGGGAGGGACAGATACGCAGTATTTT. Its translation: CASSLGPGGTDTQYF.

Only one count was recorded for this clone. The chain links TRBV5-8 to TRBJ2-3; TRBD2 agrees at 16 bases. The germline CDR1 and CDR2 sequences are SGHTS and YDEGEE. CDR3 length equals 18 residues. V gave up 4 bases and J gave up 2 bases; unmatched junction bases: 7. As DNA, the CDR3 is TGTGCCAGCAGCCGGGGACTAGCGGGAGGGCTATTCACAGATACGCAGTATTTT. It yields the protein CASSRGLAGGLFTDTQYF.

The chain joins TRBV11-2 to TRBJ2-7, with a tentative D call TRBD1 (6 bases). Trimming pared 3 bases from V and 7 bases from J, leaving 22 bases between. The CDR3 loop spans 16 amino acids. Germline loops: CDR1 SGHAT, CDR2 FQNNGV. The CDR3 protein is CASSLLWDTVDREQYF. The CDR3 nucleotides read TGTGCCAGCAGCTTGCTATGGGACACCGTAGATAGGGAGCAGTACTTC.

The genes are TRBV29-1 and TRBJ2-1; D gene unclear. Germline V gives CDR1 SQVTM, CDR2 ANQGSEA. This CDR3 has 11 residues. V was trimmed by 7 bases and J by 2 bases, leaving 6 bases between them. The CDR3 is CSAVTYNEQFF. The DNA for the CDR3 is TGCAGCGCCGTAACCTACAATGAGCAGTTCTTC.

The rearrangement uses TRBV12-2 and TRBJ1-1; TRBD1 is taken as the D call from the table, unchecked against the DNA. TRBV12-2 is termed a pseudogene. The CDR3 loop spans 16 amino acids. CDR3 sequence reads: CASRLPRHFPRTEAFF. The CDR3 nucleotides are TGTGCAAGTCGCTTACCCCGACACTTTCCAAGGACTGAAGCTTTCTTT.

The chain carries TRBV6-1 and TRBJ1-5; no definite D call. The germline CDR1 and CDR2 sequences are MNHNS and SASEGT. The CDR3 spans 15 residues. Deletions cut 4 bases from V and 6 bases from J, with 16 bases between. The DNA for the CDR3 is TGTGCCAGCAGTGCCCCGCCCAATAGTCGTCAGCCCCAGCATTTT. Its protein product is CASSAPPNSRQPQHF.

The V and J genes are TRBV18 and TRBJ2-7, with 8 nucleotides matching TRBD1. Germline V CDR1 and CDR2: KGHSH, LQKENI. Trimming took 1 base from V and 2 from J; bases not matched to a gene: 1. The CDR3 length is 14 residues. In DNA, the CDR3 is TGTGCCAGCTCACCACGGGACAGGACCTACGAGCAGTACTTC. Translation: CASSPRDRTYEQYF.

V usage is TRBV2 and J usage is TRBJ2-7, with TRBD1 identical over 8 bases. The CDR3 totals 15 residues. The junction had 10 bases not matched to a gene; V was cut back by 4 bases and J by 5 bases. CDR1 is SNHLY and CDR2 is FYNNEI in the germline V gene. CDR3 region: CASSARDRRLDEQYF. DNA of the CDR3: TGTGCCAGCAGTGCCCGGGACAGGCGCCTAGACGAGCAGTACTTC.

The chain combines TRBV20-1 with TRBJ2-1, with D unclear. CDR3 length equals 10 residues. The germline V gene has CDR1 DFQATT and CDR2 SNEGSKA (reference sequence). V lost 7 bases to trimming and J lost 7 bases, with 8 bases between them. As DNA, the CDR3 is TGCAGTGGAACTGGTAATGAGCAGTTCTTC. Its protein is CSGTGNEQFF.

This clone appeared once. Other DNA sequences within the sample encode an identical CDR3. This chain links TRBV29-1 with TRBJ2-5; 7 bases agree with TRBD1. The CDR3 is made up of 12 amino acids. V lost 7 bases, J lost 3 bases, and 5 bases stayed unmatched. Germline lookup yields CDR1 SQVTM and CDR2 ANQGSEA. The CDR3: CSAGTAEETQYF. The CDR3 DNA is TGCAGCGCTGGGACAGCTGAAGAGACCCAGTACTTC.

The gene calls are TRBV6-1 and TRBJ1-1; D perhaps matches TRBD1 (5 bases). The germline CDR1 and CDR2 sequences are MNHNS and SASEGT. V dropped 6 bases and J dropped 0 bases, with 14 bases sitting between them. This CDR3 region has 15 residues. The CDR3 DNA follows: TGTGCCAGCAGCAAAGGGGCGGGGTTGAACACTGAAGCTTTCTTT. Its protein is CASSKGAGLNTEAFF.

The CDR3 sequence is CASSQAEETQYF. The CDR3 DNA sequence: TGTGCCAGCAGCCAAGCCGAAGAGACCCAGTACTTC. The rearrangement joins TRBV14 to TRBJ2-5, with no clear D. This CDR3 has 12 residues. CDR1 and CDR2 (germline): SGHDN, FVKESK. The V and J ends lost 1 base and 3 bases respectively, with 3 bases between them.